Sequencing of this TCR beta chain was carried out in a study of blood T cell repertoires in COVID-19. This clone appeared a single time. Generated by immunoSEQ multiplex PCR, the TCRdb table keeps only in-frame clones and is missing some. This sample carries about 280,000 clones, about 87% of them seen once, and the ten largest clones take over 3.5%. Per germline, CDR1 MGHDK and CDR2 SYGVNS. The CDR3 has 12 residues. V lost 10 bases, J lost 0 bases, and 2 bases stayed unmatched. The clonotype comes from a woman aged 25 to 39 with acute COVID-19. The sample taken for sequencing was PBMCs or T cells enriched from blood (not recorded which). V gene TRBV25-1 combines with J gene TRBJ1-1, with 7 bases matching TRBD1. The DNA for the CDR3 is TGTGCCACGGGACAGCTGAACACTGAAGCTTTCTTT. Protein product: CATGQLNTEAFF. The complete variable domain, with remaining parts taken from reference TRBV25-1 and TRBJ1-1, reads EADIYQTPRYLVIGTGKKITLECSQTMGHDKMYWYQQDPGMELHLIHYSYGVNSTEKGDLSSESTVSRIRTEHFPLTLESARPSHTSQYLCATGQLNTEAFFGQGTRLTVV.